A selection of T cell receptor beta chains follows, all from one sample in a study of OX40 agonist ivuxolimab in advanced cancers. Produced via immunoSEQ multiplex PCR; TCRdb's table is partial and in-frame only. The sample has about 78,000 clones; roughly nine tenths are singletons. The specimen was CD4+ or CD8+ T cells sorted from blood, collected in a trial of the OX40 agonist ivuxolimab. These receptors all stem from an adult with an advanced solid tumor such as melanoma, head and neck, liver or kidney cancer. The CDR3 runs from the conserved cysteine through the conserved F or W. The D gene is left open where the match is weak. Clone sizes are given selectively: once, few, many, or a class where the clone is expanded.

clone size: few; V gene: TRBV19; J gene: TRBJ1-2; D gene: .; CDR3 DNA: TGTGCCAGTAGTATTGACACATTCTATGGCTACACCTTC; CDR3 protein: CASSIDTFYGYTF
clone size: .; V gene: TRBV6-5; J gene: TRBJ2-3; D gene: .; CDR3 DNA: TGTGCCACCAAGGATTCAGGATACACGCAGTATTTT; CDR3 protein: CATKDSGYTQYF
clone size: .; V gene: TRBV14; J gene: TRBJ2-1; D gene: .; CDR3 DNA: TGTGCCAGCAGCCGGGACGGCGGTGGAAATGAGCAGTTCTTC; CDR3 protein: CASSRDGGGNEQFF
clone size: .; V gene: TRBV5-1; J gene: TRBJ2-1; D gene: .; CDR3 DNA: TGCGCCAGCAGCTTGAGGGTAGCCTCCTACAATGAGCAGTTCTTC; CDR3 protein: CASSLRVASYNEQFF
clone size: .; V gene: TRBV30; J gene: TRBJ2-1; D gene: .; CDR3 DNA: TGTGCCCGGAGTACGAGGGTTCTAAGTCTCGGCGATGAGCAGTTCTTC; CDR3 protein: CARSTRVLSLGDEQFF
clone size: .; V gene: TRBV18; J gene: TRBJ1-3; D gene: .; CDR3 DNA: TGTGCCAGCTCACCAGAAAAGCAGACCTCTGGAAACACCATATATTTT; CDR3 protein: CASSPEKQTSGNTIYF
clone size: .; V gene: TRBV15; J gene: TRBJ2-2; D gene: TRBD2; CDR3 DNA: TGTGCCACCAGCAGAAATGAGGCGGGAGCCGGGGAGCTGTTTTTT; CDR3 protein: CATSRNEAGAGELFF
clone size: .; V gene: TRBV7-9; J gene: TRBJ2-3; D gene: .; CDR3 DNA: TGTGCCAGCACCTTAATGGGGGTCACAGATACGCAGTATTTT; CDR3 protein: CASTLMGVTDTQYF
clone size: .; V gene: TRBV5-1; J gene: TRBJ2-2; D gene: .; CDR3 DNA: TGCGCCAGCAGCGGGACTCAAACCGGGGAGCTGTTTTTT; CDR3 protein: CASSGTQTGELFF
clone size: .; V gene: TRBV5-4; J gene: TRBJ2-4; D gene: TRBD2; CDR3 DNA: TGTGCCCATAACCGGAGGGAGGGCCGGGGCATTCAGTACTTC; CDR3 protein: CAHNRREGRGIQYF
clone size: .; V gene: TRBV6-6; J gene: TRBJ1-1; D gene: TRBD1; CDR3 DNA: TGTGCCAGCAGTACCAATCACAGGGGACCTGAAGCTTTCTTT; CDR3 protein: CASSTNHRGPEAFF
clone size: .; V gene: TRBV5-1; J gene: TRBJ1-4; D gene: .; CDR3 DNA: TGCGCCAGCAGCCTGGGCGCGGGTGTTAATGAAAAACTGTTTTTT; CDR3 protein: CASSLGAGVNEKLFF
clone size: .; V gene: TRBV2; J gene: TRBJ2-5; D gene: .; CDR3 DNA: TGTGCCAGCAGTGAAAGTCCCGAGACCCAGTACTTC; CDR3 protein: CASSESPETQYF
clone size: .; V gene: TRBV2; J gene: TRBJ1-2; D gene: .; CDR3 DNA: TGTGCCAGCAGTGTCGCGGGCAGGAATAGGGGTGGCTATGGCTACACCTTC; CDR3 protein: CASSVAGRNRGGYGYTF
clone size: .; V gene: TRBV11-3; J gene: TRBJ2-3; D gene: .; CDR3 DNA: TGTGCCAGCAGCTTCCGGAGCGCGACCACAGATACGCAGTATTTT; CDR3 protein: CASSFRSATTDTQYF
clone size: once; V gene: TRBV6-5; J gene: TRBJ1-2; D gene: .; CDR3 DNA: TGTGCCAGCAGTTACAGGGGCCCGGGATATGGCTACACCTTC; CDR3 protein: CASSYRGPGYGYTF
clone size: once; V gene: TRBV15; J gene: TRBJ1-1; D gene: .; CDR3 DNA: TGTGCCATCGGGCGGTCCTTCGATGTTGAAGCTTTCTTT; CDR3 protein: CAIGRSFDVEAFF
clone size: .; V gene: TRBV19; J gene: TRBJ1-5; D gene: .; CDR3 DNA: TGTGCCAGTAAGGTTGAGAGGCGGGGGGTTGTTCAGCCCCAGCATTTT; CDR3 protein: CASKVERRGVVQPQHF
clone size: .; V gene: TRBV5-1; J gene: TRBJ1-1; D gene: .; CDR3 DNA: TGCGCCAGCAGCCGGGACGAGACGAACACTGAAGCTTTCTTT; CDR3 protein: CASSRDETNTEAFF
clone size: .; V gene: TRBV5-1; J gene: TRBJ1-2; D gene: .; CDR3 DNA: TGCGCCAGCAGCTTGTTTTCAGAAGCTAACTATGGCTACACCTTC; CDR3 protein: CASSLFSEANYGYTF
clone size: .; V gene: TRBV12-5; J gene: TRBJ2-3; D gene: TRBD2; CDR3 DNA: TGTGCTAGTGGAGGGCTAGCGGGGGGCGGGACAGATACGCAGTATTTT; CDR3 protein: CASGGLAGGGTDTQYF
clone size: few; V gene: TRBV6-1; J gene: TRBJ2-7; D gene: .; CDR3 DNA: TGTGCCAGCAGTGAAAGAAAGACGAGGCAGTACTTC; CDR3 protein: CASSERKTRQYF
clone size: once; V gene: TRBV7-8; J gene: TRBJ2-5; D gene: TRBD2; CDR3 DNA: TGTGCCAGCAGCTTTAGCGGGACACAAGAGACCCAGTACTTC; CDR3 protein: CASSFSGTQETQYF
clone size: .; V gene: TRBV2; J gene: TRBJ1-5; D gene: .; CDR3 DNA: TGTGCCAGCAGTGAATCGGCCAGCTATCAGCCCCAGCATTTT; CDR3 protein: CASSESASYQPQHF
clone size: .; V gene: TRBV2; J gene: TRBJ2-7; D gene: .; CDR3 DNA: TGTGCCAGCAGTGGGGCACAGGCCCTCGGGTTC; CDR3 protein: CASSGAQALGF
clone size: .; V gene: TRBV10-1; J gene: TRBJ2-2; D gene: TRBD2; CDR3 DNA: TGCGCCAGCTCCGACGGTCGGCTAGCGGGGGGCCCGGACACCGGGGAGCTGTTTTTT; CDR3 protein: CASSDGRLAGGPDTGELFF
clone size: .; V gene: TRBV10-3; J gene: TRBJ2-7; D gene: TRBD2; CDR3 DNA: TGTGCCATCTCAACTAGCGGGAGCGACGAGCAGTACTTC; CDR3 protein: CAISTSGSDEQYF
clone size: .; V gene: TRBV18; J gene: TRBJ2-6; D gene: .; CDR3 DNA: TGTGCCAGCTCACGGGGCAGGGAAAGGTCTGGGGCCAACGTCCTGACTTTC; CDR3 protein: CASSRGRERSGANVLTF
clone size: .; V gene: TRBV6-1; J gene: TRBJ2-7; D gene: .; CDR3 DNA: TGTGCCAGCACCCTGGGACAAGTCTACGAGCAGTACTTC; CDR3 protein: CASTLGQVYEQYF
clone size: .; V gene: TRBV12-5; J gene: TRBJ2-2; D gene: TRBD2; CDR3 DNA: TGTGCTAGTGGTTTCGATCTAGCGGGAGGGACCGGGGAGCTGTTTTTT; CDR3 protein: CASGFDLAGGTGELFF
clone size: .; V gene: TRBV18; J gene: TRBJ2-5; D gene: .; CDR3 DNA: TGTGCCAGCTCCCAGTACCAAGAGACCCAGTACTTC; CDR3 protein: CASSQYQETQYF
clone size: .; V gene: TRBV7-2; J gene: TRBJ1-5; D gene: .; CDR3 DNA: TGTGCCAGCAGCCCTCATGGGGGCGACAATCAGCCCCAGCATTTT; CDR3 protein: CASSPHGGDNQPQHF
clone size: .; V gene: TRBV28; J gene: TRBJ1-6; D gene: .; CDR3 DNA: TGTGCCAGCAGTCCCTCCCGGGGGCTAGGGTCCTATAATTCACCCCTCCACTTT; CDR3 protein: CASSPSRGLGSYNSPLHF
clone size: .; V gene: TRBV5-1; J gene: TRBJ2-1; D gene: TRBD2; CDR3 DNA: TGCGCCAGCAGCCGGACTAGCGGGAGGGATTCCTACAATGAGCAGTTCTTC; CDR3 protein: CASSRTSGRDSYNEQFF
clone size: once; V gene: TRBV18; J gene: TRBJ1-5; D gene: .; CDR3 DNA: TGTGCCAGCTCCCTAGGACTGTCTAATAGCAATCAGCCCCAGCATTTT; CDR3 protein: CASSLGLSNSNQPQHF
clone size: .; V gene: TRBV19; J gene: TRBJ2-5; D gene: TRBD2; CDR3 DNA: TGTGCCAGTAGTGGACTAGCCCAAGAGACCCAGTACTTC; CDR3 protein: CASSGLAQETQYF
clone size: .; V gene: TRBV28; J gene: TRBJ2-5; D gene: TRBD2; CDR3 DNA: TGTGCCAGCAGTTTGGGGGCGGGAGGGGGGGAGACCCAGTACTTC; CDR3 protein: CASSLGAGGGETQYF
clone size: .; V gene: TRBV18; J gene: TRBJ2-1; D gene: TRBD2; CDR3 DNA: TGTGCCAGCCAGACTAGCGCCGGGTGGGACAATGAGCAGTTCTTC; CDR3 protein: CASQTSAGWDNEQFF